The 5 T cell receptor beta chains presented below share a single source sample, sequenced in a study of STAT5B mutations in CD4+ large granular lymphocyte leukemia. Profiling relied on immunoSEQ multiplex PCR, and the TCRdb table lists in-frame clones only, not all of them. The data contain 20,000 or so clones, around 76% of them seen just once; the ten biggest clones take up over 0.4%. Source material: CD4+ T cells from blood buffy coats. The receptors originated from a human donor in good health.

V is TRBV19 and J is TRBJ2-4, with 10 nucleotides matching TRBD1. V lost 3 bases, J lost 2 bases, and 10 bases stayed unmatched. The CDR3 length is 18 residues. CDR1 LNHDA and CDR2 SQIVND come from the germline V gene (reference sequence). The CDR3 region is CASSIRGQGKDTKNIQYF. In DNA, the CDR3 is TGTGCCAGTAGTATTCGGGGACAGGGGAAAGATACCAAAAACATTCAGTACTTC.

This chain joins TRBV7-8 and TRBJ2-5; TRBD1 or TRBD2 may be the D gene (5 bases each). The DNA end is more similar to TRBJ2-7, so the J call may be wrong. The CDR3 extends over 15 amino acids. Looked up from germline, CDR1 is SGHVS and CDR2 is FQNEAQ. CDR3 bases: TGTGCCAGCAGCTTCGTTCAGGGTCCGGGATACGAGCAGTACTTC. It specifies CASSFVQGPGYEQYF.

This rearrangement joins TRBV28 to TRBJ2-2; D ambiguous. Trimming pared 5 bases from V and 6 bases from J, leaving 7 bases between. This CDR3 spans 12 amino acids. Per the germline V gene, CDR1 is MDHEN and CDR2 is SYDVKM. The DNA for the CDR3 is TGTGCCAGCAGTGAAAACCCCGGGGAGCTGTTTTTT. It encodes CASSENPGELFF.

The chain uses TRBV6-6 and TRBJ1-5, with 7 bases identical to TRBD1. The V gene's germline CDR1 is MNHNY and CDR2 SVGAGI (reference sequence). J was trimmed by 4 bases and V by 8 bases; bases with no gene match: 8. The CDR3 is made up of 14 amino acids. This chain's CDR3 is CASGGQQLNQPQHF. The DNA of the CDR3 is TGTGCCAGCGGGGGACAGCAACTAAATCAGCCCCAGCATTTT.

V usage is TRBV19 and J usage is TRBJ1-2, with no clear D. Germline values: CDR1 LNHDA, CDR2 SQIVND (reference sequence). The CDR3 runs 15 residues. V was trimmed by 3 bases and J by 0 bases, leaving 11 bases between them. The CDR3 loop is CASSIGSTPNYGYTF. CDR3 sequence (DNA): TGTGCCAGTAGTATCGGGAGTACACCTAACTATGGCTACACCTTC.